This T cell receptor (beta chain) derives from a study of blood T cell repertoires in COVID-19. About the research overall: Spain, Italy and the United States supplied samples that represented acute and convalescent COVID-19. T cells, B-cell-depleted T cells, or PBMCs provided the cDNA or gDNA that served as material.

Generated by immunoSEQ multiplex PCR, the TCRdb table keeps only in-frame clones and is missing some. Altogether hundreds of thousands of clones are present, roughly 90% being singletons, with the ten largest covering about 5%. Germline V CDR1 and CDR2: SGHRS, YFSETQ. This CDR3 is 14 amino acids long. V gave up 4 bases and J gave up 7 bases; unmatched junction bases: 4. This chain links TRBV5-1 with TRBJ1-5; TRBD1 aligns across 11 bases. The sequenced material came from peripheral blood. This TCR derives from a man in his forties or fifties with acute or convalescent COVID-19. CDR3 region: CASSQGQGDQPQHF. CDR3 bases: TGCGCCAGCAGCCAGGGACAGGGGGACCAGCCCCAGCATTTT.